The 6 T cell receptor beta chains below come from one sample, sequenced in a study of T cell repertoires in cytomegalovirus infection (dated 2019 in TCRdb). Sequencing was performed on an Illumina HiSeq 1500. TCRdb reran the public reads through fastp at Q25 and MiXCR, keeping productive beta chains. Identical CDR3 protein sequences are pooled into one entry, listed with their most common genes and DNA. Counted in this sample were nearly 70,000 distinct CDR3 sequences; 22% of them appeared once. The ten largest account for 60% to 80% of the sample. No antigen has been identified for these receptors. The sequencing input was PBMCs, sequenced either directly or after in vitro stimulation (not recorded which). The origin of the receptors is a human donor in good health (CMV status not recorded). Some clones in this sample may be carry-over from other donors' samples.

The chain employs TRBV20-1 and TRBJ2-1; D is ambiguous. Germline-derived CDR1 and CDR2 are DFQATT and SNEGSKA (reference sequence). Between the trimmed V and J ends, which lost 2 bases and 0 bases, there was a span of 11 bases. This CDR3 comprises 15 residues. The CDR3, as DNA: TGCAGTGCTAGACCTATCACGGGCTCCTACAATGAGCAGTTCTTC. This sequence encodes CSARPITGSYNEQFF.

This clonotype was counted many times. In DNA form, the CDR3 reads TGTGCCAGCAGCCCAAGAACTCCACGGGAAAAACTGTTTTTT. Residues: CASSPRTPREKLFF. The V and J genes are TRBV7-9 and TRBJ1-4; no reliable D call. CDR1 is SEHNR, CDR2 FQNEAQ, per germline (reference sequence). This CDR3 is built from 14 residues. Trimming pared 5 bases from V and 8 bases from J, leaving 15 bases between. Together with reference TRBV7-9 and TRBJ1-4, the CDR3 gives the full variable domain: DTGVSQNPRHKITKRGQNVTFRCDPISEHNRLYWYRQTLGQGPEFLTYFQNEAQLEKSRLLSDRFSAERPKGSFSTLEIQRTEQGDSAMYLCASSPRTPREKLFFGSGTQLSVL.

This clonotype was observed at least ten times. The chain uses TRBV19 and TRBJ1-1; 9 positions agree with TRBD1. The CDR3 spans 16 residues. V shed 9 bases, J shed 0 bases, and the junction held 11 bases outside the gene matches. From germline, CDR1 is LNHDA and CDR2 SQIVND (reference sequence). The CDR3 DNA reads as TGTGCCAGCAAAACCGGGACAGGGTGGGTGAACACTGAAGCTTTCTTT. This encodes CASKTGTGWVNTEAFF.

The chain couples TRBV7-9 to TRBJ2-5, with TRBD2 identical over 12 bases. The ends lost 5 bases at V and 5 bases at J; junction bases unmatched: 15. CDR1 SEHNR and CDR2 FQNEAQ come from the germline V gene (reference sequence). The CDR3 is made up of 18 amino acids. The CDR3 region is CASSNPSLGTSGRETQYF. The CDR3 DNA reads TGTGCCAGCAGCAACCCATCCCTTGGGACTAGCGGGCGCGAGACCCAGTACTTC.

This clonotype was picked up many times. The chain has TRBV7-2 and TRBJ2-5; D is uncertain. V shed 5 bases and J shed 4 bases, with 11 bases lying between them. The CDR3 spans 13 residues. In germline, CDR1 is SGHTA, CDR2 FQGNSA. In nucleotides, the CDR3 is TGTGCCAGCAGCCCCACTAATCCAGAGACCCAGTACTTC. Its translation: CASSPTNPETQYF.

The chain carries TRBV10-3 and TRBJ2-7; D unresolved. The V gene's germline CDR1 is ENHRY and CDR2 SYGVKD. The CDR3 has 12 amino acids. V was trimmed by 0 bases and J by 3 bases, leaving 3 bases between them. CDR3 protein: CAISESVYEQYV. The CDR3 DNA is TGTGCCATCAGTGAGTCCGTCTACGAGCAGTACGTC.